The 23 T cell receptor beta chains in this list originate from one sample, sequenced in a study of blood T cell repertoires in COVID-19. Assay used: immunoSEQ multiplex PCR; TCRdb lists only in-frame clones, some missing. The table shows about 200,000 clones, with around 86% occurring only once. What was sequenced was peripheral blood. The receptors stem from a man aged 25-45 years who had recovered from COVID-19.

The genes are TRBV7-9 and TRBJ1-1; 7 bases agree with TRBD1. This CDR3 contains 13 residues. Germline V lookup: CDR1 SEHNR, CDR2 FQNEAQ (reference sequence). V lost 4 bases to trimming and J lost 4 bases; unmatched junction nucleotides: 3. Here the CDR3 DNA reads TGTGCCAGCAGCTGGGGACAGCCCACTGAAGCTTTCTTT. It encodes CASSWGQPTEAFF.

The V call is TRBV19, the J call TRBJ2-3, with 12 nucleotides matching TRBD1. This CDR3 is built from 16 residues. V gave up 3 bases and J gave up 5 bases; unmatched junction bases: 6. Per the germline V gene, CDR1 is LNHDA and CDR2 is SQIVND (reference sequence). The CDR3 sequence is CASSIRDRGLGDTQYF. The CDR3 DNA follows: TGTGCCAGTAGTATCCGGGACAGGGGGCTTGGAGATACGCAGTATTTT.

The rearrangement links TRBV6-5 to TRBJ2-7, with TRBD1 as a possible D gene (5 bases). Germline V gene data show CDR1 as MNHEY and CDR2 as SVGAGI. Trimming left V 6 bases short and J 5 bases short, with 17 bases between. The CDR3 is 14 amino acids. As DNA, the CDR3 is TGTGCCAGCAGGTCAACAGGACCCTGGGACGAGCAGTACTTC. It yields the protein CASRSTGPWDEQYF.

Here the CDR3 reads CASSLESGVSTDTQYF. CDR3 nucleotides: TGTGCCAGCAGCTTAGAGAGCGGTGTTAGCACAGATACGCAGTATTTT. The chain joins TRBV7-8 to TRBJ2-3; tentative D call: TRBD2 (5 bases). Germline V gives CDR1 SGHVS, CDR2 FQNEAQ. V lost 1 base and J lost 0, with 11 bases in between. This CDR3 has 16 amino acids.

This clone was detected only once. V gene TRBV7-6 combines with J gene TRBJ2-7; D remains ambiguous. The CDR3 is 15 residues long. CDR1 is SGHVS and CDR2 is FNYEAQ in the germline V gene. Trimming stripped 1 base from V and 2 bases from J, with 12 bases between. The CDR3 loop reads CASSLDRDKPYEQYF. The CDR3 region has the DNA TGTGCCAGCAGCTTAGACCGCGACAAACCCTACGAGCAGTACTTC.

This clone appeared a single time. This chain joins TRBV6-5 and TRBJ2-7, with 7 bases identical to TRBD2. The V segment lost 8 bases and the J segment 4 bases; nucleotides outside the gene matches: 8. The CDR3 extends over 13 amino acids. Per the germline V gene, CDR1 is MNHEY and CDR2 is SVGAGI. CDR3 loop: CASRMAGVYEQYF. The CDR3 nucleotides read TGTGCCAGCCGGATGGCGGGGGTATACGAGCAGTACTTC.

This sequence joins TRBV3-1 (or the pseudogene TRBV3-2) and TRBJ2-3; 15 bases line up with TRBD2. Looked up from germline, CDR1 is LGHDT and CDR2 is YNNKEL (reference sequence). This CDR3 has 17 residues. V dropped 5 bases and J dropped 5; count of bases not matched to a gene: 8. The CDR3 protein is CASSSWTSGGAGDTQYF. The CDR3 nucleotides read TGTGCCAGCAGCTCTTGGACTAGCGGGGGGGCGGGAGATACGCAGTATTTT.

The V and J genes are TRBV18 and TRBJ1-1; 7 bases align to TRBD1. Germline V gene sequence: CDR1 KGHSH, CDR2 LQKENI. This CDR3 is built from 12 residues. The V gene end was trimmed by 9 bases and the J gene end by 7 bases; junction bases not matched to a gene: 8. The CDR3 bases are TGTGCCAGTCAGCAGGGGGTGAATGAAGCTTTCTTT. Its translation: CASQQGVNEAFF.

This clone was seen just once. The rearrangement joins TRBV6-5 to TRBJ1-2; 9 bases agree with TRBD1. The CDR3 contains 15 residues. The trim removed 8 bases at V and 2 bases at J, leaving 9 bases unmatched. Germline values: CDR1 MNHEY, CDR2 SVGAGI. CDR3 protein: CASLRVGQGNYGYTF. As DNA, the CDR3 is TGTGCCAGCTTAAGGGTGGGACAGGGAAACTATGGCTACACCTTC.

The chain combines TRBV5-1 with TRBJ1-2; 9 positions match TRBD1. The V gene's germline CDR1 is SGHRS and CDR2 YFSETQ. The CDR3 is made up of 13 amino acids. Trimming cost V 0 bases and J 6 bases; bases outside gene matches: 0. The CDR3 DNA follows: TGCGCCAGCAGCTTGGGGACAGGGGATGGCTACACCTTC. This sequence encodes CASSLGTGDGYTF.

The rearrangement links TRBV6-5 to TRBJ1-1, with D unclear. Germline lookup yields CDR1 MNHEY and CDR2 SVGAGI. CDR3 size: 12 residues. V lost 7 bases and J 3 bases, leaving 9 bases between the germline ends. DNA of the CDR3: TGTGCCAGCACCTCCCTATACACTGAAGCTTTCTTT. Protein: CASTSLYTEAFF.

The CDR3 spells CASSPLGGGSYEQYF. CDR3 sequence (DNA): TGTGCCAGCAGCCCACTCGGGGGAGGTTCCTACGAGCAGTACTTC. The chain couples TRBV7-9 to TRBJ2-7; the D gene is possibly TRBD2 (6 bases). This CDR3 comprises 15 residues. CDR1 is SEHNR and CDR2 is FQNEAQ in the germline V gene (reference sequence). Trimming stripped 5 bases from V and 1 base from J, with 15 bases between.

The rearrangement joins TRBV27 to TRBJ2-7; 7 bases agree with TRBD1. Germline V gives CDR1 MNHEY, CDR2 SMNVEV (reference sequence). There are 13 residues in the CDR3. The V and J ends lost 3 bases and 12 bases, in that order; junction bases with no gene match: 11. The CDR3 DNA reads as TGTGCCAGCAGTTTGACAGGGAAGACAGGTCCGTACTTC. Translating it yields CASSLTGKTGPYF.

This chain links TRBV5-1 with TRBJ2-7; D may be TRBD2 (6 bases). This CDR3 has 18 residues. Trimming cost V 5 bases and J 7 bases, with 31 bases left between them. Germline lookup yields CDR1 SGHRS and CDR2 YFSETQ. The CDR3 sequence: CASRLYPQTRIERGEQYF. The CDR3 DNA reads as TGCGCCAGCAGATTGTATCCACAGACTAGAATAGAACGTGGTGAGCAGTACTTC.

V gene TRBV9 combines with J gene TRBJ1-3, with TRBD1 matching over 8 bases. The J call is uncertain, as TRBJ2-3 better fits the DNA end. This CDR3 has 14 residues. Germline assignment: CDR1 SGDLS and CDR2 YYNGEE. CDR3 region: CASSPSGQGQQQYF. The CDR3 DNA is TGTGCCAGCAGCCCCAGCGGACAGGGCCAGCAGCAGTATTTT.

A single count supports this clone. The CDR3 reads CASSVRGGVNQETQYF. CDR3 nucleotides: TGTGCCAGCAGCGTTCGAGGGGGCGTGAATCAAGAGACCCAGTACTTC. The chain is built from TRBV9 and TRBJ2-5, with TRBD1 identical over 7 bases. This CDR3 is built from 16 residues. Germline-derived CDR1 and CDR2 are SGDLS and YYNGEE. The ends lost 2 bases at V and 2 bases at J; junction bases unmatched: 9.

V and J are TRBV5-4 and TRBJ2-7, with D maybe TRBD1 (5 bases). Germline values: CDR1 SGHNT, CDR2 YYREEE (reference sequence). V lost 4 bases to trimming and J lost 2 bases, with 13 bases between them. The CDR3 contains 14 residues. The CDR3 DNA reads as TGTGCCAGCAGCGTACAGGTCACCCCCTACGAGCAGTACTTC. This encodes CASSVQVTPYEQYF.

As to this clone: Other nucleotide sequences from this sample produce the same CDR3. The chain recombines TRBV7-9 with TRBJ1-6; D possibly corresponds to TRBD1 (5 bases). V gave up 5 bases and J gave up 6 bases, with 11 bases separating them. CDR1 is SEHNR, CDR2 FQNEAQ, per germline (reference sequence). The CDR3 runs 14 residues. DNA for the CDR3: TGTGCCAGCAGCCCCACAGGACCTAATTCACCCCTCCACTTT. Translating gives CASSPTGPNSPLHF. Filled out from reference TRBV7-9 and TRBJ1-6, the complete variable domain reads DTGVSQNPRHKITKRGQNVTFRCDPISEHNRLYWYRQTLGQGPEFLTYFQNEAQLEKSRLLSDRFSAERPKGSFSTLEIQRTEQGDSAMYLCASSPTGPNSPLHFGNGTRLTVT.

This rearrangement joins TRBV3-1 (or the pseudogene TRBV3-2) to TRBJ1-1; 7 bases are a match to TRBD1. The germline CDR1 and CDR2 sequences are LGHDT and YNNKEL (reference sequence). CDR3 length equals 15 residues. V was clipped by 1 base and J by 6 bases; unmatched bases: 8. CDR3 in amino acids: CASSQAGQGGAEAFF. DNA of the CDR3: TGTGCCAGCAGCCAAGCCGGGCAGGGGGGAGCTGAAGCTTTCTTT.

The sample holds a few counts of this clone. The chain recombines TRBV25-1 with TRBJ2-7; 7 bases align to TRBD1. V lost 3 bases to trimming and J lost 2 bases; unmatched junction nucleotides: 4. Germline V gene sequence: CDR1 MGHDK, CDR2 SYGVNS. This CDR3 is built from 14 residues. The CDR3 here is CASSDRGFPYEQYF. The CDR3 region has the DNA TGTGCCAGCAGTGACAGGGGGTTTCCCTACGAGCAGTACTTC.

The J gene is TRBJ2-7, the V gene TRBV5-8; D gene unclear. The CDR3 contains 13 residues. The germline CDR1 and CDR2 sequences are SGHTS and YDEGEE. V was clipped by 4 bases and J by 2 bases, with 10 bases between them. As DNA, the CDR3 is TGTGCCAGCAGCCTCACCTATACCTACGAGCAGTACTTC. Protein product: CASSLTYTYEQYF.

The rearrangement links TRBV7-2 to TRBJ2-5, with 7 bases fitting TRBD2. CDR1 and CDR2 from the germline V gene are SGHTA and FQGNSA. The CDR3 is 14 amino acids. Trimming removed 4 bases from V and 5 bases from J; junction bases left unmatched: 7. The CDR3 coding sequence is TGTGCCAGCAGCTGGGGGGGTGGCGGGGAGACCCAGTACTTC. Translated: CASSWGGGGETQYF.

This chain joins TRBV5-1 and TRBJ1-2; 9 positions match TRBD1. CDR1 SGHRS and CDR2 YFSETQ come from the germline V gene. The V and J ends lost 4 bases and 6 bases, in that order; junction bases with no gene match: 16. The CDR3 is made up of 17 amino acids. CDR3 region: CASSRTQLGQGEDGYTF. The CDR3 region has the DNA TGCGCCAGCAGCCGGACCCAGTTGGGACAGGGAGAGGATGGCTACACCTTC.